One and the same sample provided the 27 T cell receptor beta chains below, sequenced in a study of cytomegalovirus exposure and HLA in healthy donors. Clones were sequenced by immunoSEQ multiplex PCR, and TCRdb holds only the in-frame ones, with some missing. The sample contains approximately 300,000 clones, 70% to 90% of which appear only once. Sequencing was carried out using PBMCs. Receptors originate from a woman in her late teens or twenties in good health and CMV-seronegative.

This rearrangement joins TRBV5-1 to TRBJ2-1; a weak D match, TRBD1 (6 bases). Looked up from germline, CDR1 is SGHRS and CDR2 is YFSETQ. CDR3 length: 13 amino acids. With 3 bases removed from V and 7 bases from J, the gap between germline ends came to 11 bases. As DNA, the CDR3 is TGCGCCAGCAGCTCCGCGACAGGAAATGAGCAGTTCTTC. Protein sequence: CASSSATGNEQFF.

This rearrangement joins TRBV7-2 to TRBJ2-1, with a possible D match to TRBD2 (6 bases). Per germline, CDR1 SGHTA and CDR2 FQGNSA. The CDR3 contains 12 residues. Trimming took off 5 bases at V and 8 bases at J, with 10 bases between the two ends. The CDR3 nucleotides read TGTGCCAGCAGCCATGGGACTCATGAGCAGTTCTTC. Translation gives CASSHGTHEQFF.

This clone has a single count. The CDR3 here is CASSSQPADTEAFF. DNA of the CDR3: TGTGCCAGCAGTTCACAACCAGCGGACACTGAAGCTTTCTTT. V usage is TRBV25-1 and J usage is TRBJ1-1, with D hard to call. The CDR3 is 14 residues long. Per the germline V gene, CDR1 is MGHDK and CDR2 is SYGVNS. Trimming took 5 bases from V and 3 from J, leaving 13 bases between them.

This sequence joins TRBV6-1 and TRBJ2-5; weak D call: TRBD1 (6 bases). This CDR3 is built from 10 residues. Germline CDR1 MNHNS, CDR2 SASEGT. V was cut by 6 bases and J by 10 bases, with 9 bases left in between. CDR3 sequence reads: CASSYRDQYF. The CDR3 nucleotides are TGTGCCAGCAGCTACAGGGACCAGTACTTC.

The gene calls are TRBV2 and TRBJ2-3; D is undetermined. The CDR3 runs to 15 residues. V lost 7 bases, J lost 2 bases, and 16 bases lay in between. Germline V lookup: CDR1 SNHLY, CDR2 FYNNEI. The CDR3 reads CASIPEAIPTDTQYF. CDR3 in DNA: TGTGCCAGCATTCCGGAAGCGATACCCACAGATACGCAGTATTTT. Filled out from reference TRBV2 and TRBJ2-3, the complete variable domain reads EPEVTQTPSHQVTQMGQEVILRCVPISNHLYFYWYRQILGQKVEFLVSFYNNEISEKSEIFDDQFSVERPDGSNFTLKIRSTKLEDSAMYFCASIPEAIPTDTQYFGPGTRLTVL.

CDR3 sequence: CASSQGTGGTEAFF. In DNA form, the CDR3 reads TGTGCCAGCAGCCAAGGGACAGGGGGGACTGAAGCTTTCTTT. V is TRBV27 and J is TRBJ1-1; 11 bases are a match to TRBD1. CDR3 length: 14 amino acids. V gave up 6 bases and J gave up 5 bases; unmatched junction bases: 5. Germline lookup yields CDR1 MNHEY and CDR2 SMNVEV (reference sequence).

This rearrangement joins TRBV18 to TRBJ1-2, with 8 bases matching TRBD1. Germline loops: CDR1 KGHSH, CDR2 LQKENI. The CDR3 consists of 15 residues. V shed 3 bases, J shed 3 bases, and the junction held 6 bases outside the gene matches. The CDR3 is CASSPPGQADYGYTF. CDR3 nucleotides: TGTGCCAGCTCACCCCCGGGACAGGCTGACTATGGCTACACCTTC.

The V gene is TRBV27, the J gene TRBJ2-5; no clear D. The V end was cut by 7 bases, the J end by 2 bases, with 14 bases between. The CDR3 spans 14 residues. Germline V CDR1 and CDR2: MNHEY, SMNVEV (reference sequence). CDR3 protein: CASNCVALQETQYF. The CDR3 nucleotides read TGTGCCAGCAACTGTGTGGCACTACAAGAGACCCAGTACTTC.

The chain recombines TRBV28 with TRBJ1-3; D not resolved. CDR3 size: 14 residues. Germline CDR1 is MDHEN and CDR2 is SYDVKM. V was trimmed by 4 bases and J by 0 bases, leaving 7 bases between them. DNA of the CDR3: TGTGCCAGCAGTTCCGACTTCTCTGGAAACACCATATATTTT. Translation: CASSSDFSGNTIYF. Variable domain in full (rest from reference TRBV28 and TRBJ1-3): DVKVTQSSRYLVKRTGEKVFLECVQDMDHENMFWYRQDPGLGLRLIYFSYDVKMKEKGDIPEGYSVSREKKERFSLILESASTNQTSMYLCASSSDFSGNTIYFGEGSWLTVV.

The rearrangement uses TRBV7-2 and TRBJ2-1; 11 nucleotides agree with TRBD1. The CDR3 is made up of 16 amino acids. With V trimmed by 4 bases and J by 4 bases, 6 bases remained unmatched. Germline V lookup: CDR1 SGHTA, CDR2 FQGNSA. The CDR3 DNA reads TGTGCCAGCAGCTCTGGACAGGGGGCGCGATACAATGAGCAGTTCTTC. Translating gives CASSSGQGARYNEQFF.

This chain uses TRBV15 with TRBJ2-7; D not resolved. Germline CDR1 is LNHNV and CDR2 is YYDKDF (reference sequence). This CDR3 contains 15 residues. V was clipped by 0 bases and J by 3 bases, with 12 bases between them. The CDR3 is CATSRERQANYEQYF. Written as DNA, the CDR3 is TGTGCCACCAGCAGAGAACGGCAGGCGAACTACGAGCAGTACTTC.

The rearrangement joins TRBV7-6 to TRBJ1-2; 7 nucleotides line up with TRBD1. Trimming removed 5 bases from V and 6 bases from J; junction bases left unmatched: 12. CDR1 is SGHVS and CDR2 is FNYEAQ in the germline V gene. The CDR3 runs to 15 residues. Here the CDR3 reads CASSTRQGSRDGYTF. CDR3 coding DNA: TGTGCCAGCAGCACCAGACAGGGAAGTAGGGATGGCTACACCTTC.

This chain uses TRBV7-8 with TRBJ2-3; 9 nucleotides align to TRBD2. This CDR3 is 15 amino acids long. With 5 bases clipped from V and 3 bases from J, the junction kept 6 bases outside the gene matches. CDR1 and CDR2 (germline): SGHVS, FQNEAQ. The CDR3 region is CASSILGLATDTQYF. Here the CDR3 DNA reads TGTGCCAGCAGCATCCTCGGACTAGCGACAGATACGCAGTATTTT.

The rearrangement links TRBV7-2 to TRBJ1-2; D gene unclear. This CDR3 is built from 15 residues. Trimming pared 5 bases from V and 2 bases from J, leaving 15 bases between. Germline-derived CDR1 and CDR2 are SGHTA and FQGNSA. For the CDR3, the DNA is TGTGCCAGCAGCCCAGACGACGGGAGGAACTATGGCTACACCTTC. Translation: CASSPDDGRNYGYTF. The full variable domain, rest sourced from reference TRBV7-2 and TRBJ1-2, is GAGVSQSPSNKVTEKGKDVELRCDPISGHTALYWYRQSLGQGLEFLIYFQGNSAPDKSGLPSDRFSAERTGGSVSTLTIQRTQQEDSAVYLCASSPDDGRNYGYTFGSGTRLTVV.

The V and J genes are TRBV7-2 and TRBJ2-1; 10 bases align to TRBD2. Per germline, CDR1 SGHTA and CDR2 FQGNSA. The CDR3 is 15 residues long. V lost 5 bases to trimming and J lost 7 bases; unmatched junction nucleotides: 8. The CDR3 loop is CASSRTSGGGNEQFF. The DNA of the CDR3 is TGTGCCAGCAGCCGGACTAGCGGTGGAGGGAATGAGCAGTTCTTC. The entire variable domain, with the rest obtained from reference TRBV7-2 and TRBJ2-1, is as follows: GAGVSQSPSNKVTEKGKDVELRCDPISGHTALYWYRQSLGQGLEFLIYFQGNSAPDKSGLPSDRFSAERTGGSVSTLTIQRTQQEDSAVYLCASSRTSGGGNEQFFGPGTRLTVL.

This chain joins TRBV7-8 and TRBJ2-5; 8 bases map to TRBD1. The germline CDR1 and CDR2 sequences are SGHVS and FQNEAQ. Trimming removed 7 bases from V and 4 bases from J; junction bases left unmatched: 11. CDR3 length: 15 residues. CDR3 coding DNA: TGTGCCAGCACCCCAGAGGGGACAGGAGGAGAGACCCAGTACTTC. This sequence encodes CASTPEGTGGETQYF. The full variable domain, with the rest looked up from reference TRBV7-8 and TRBJ2-5, is GAGVSQSPRYKVAKRGQDVALRCDPISGHVSLFWYQQALGQGPEFLTYFQNEAQLDKSGLPSDRFFAERPEGSVSTLKIQRTQQEDSAVYLCASTPEGTGGETQYFGPGTRLLVL.

V gene TRBV7-9 combines with J gene TRBJ1-2; D is possibly TRBD1 (6 bases). V was cut by 1 base and J by 10 bases, with 10 bases left in between. The CDR3 consists of 12 residues. CDR1 SEHNR and CDR2 FQNEAQ come from the germline V gene (reference sequence). CDR3 nucleotide sequence: TGTGCCAGCAGCTTAGGGGACATCGACTACACCTTC. It is translated as CASSLGDIDYTF. Together with reference TRBV7-9 and TRBJ1-2, the CDR3 gives the full variable domain: DTGVSQNPRHKITKRGQNVTFRCDPISEHNRLYWYRQTLGQGPEFLTYFQNEAQLEKSRLLSDRFSAERPKGSFSTLEIQRTEQGDSAMYLCASSLGDIDYTFGSGTRLTVV.

The rearrangement links TRBV25-1 to TRBJ1-2; D gene ambiguous. Per germline, CDR1 MGHDK and CDR2 SYGVNS. The V and J ends lost 4 bases and 5 bases respectively, with 11 bases between them. The CDR3 length is 13 residues. The CDR3 is CASSAGLLYGYTF. The CDR3 bases are TGTGCCAGCAGTGCAGGCCTGCTATATGGCTACACCTTC.

V gene TRBV9 combines with J gene TRBJ2-1; D unresolved. The V end was cut by 7 bases, the J end by 6 bases, with 8 bases between. CDR3 length equals 11 residues. From germline, CDR1 is SGDLS and CDR2 YYNGEE. The CDR3 loop is CASGYSNEQFF. The DNA for the CDR3 is TGTGCCAGCGGTTACAGCAATGAGCAGTTCTTC.

The chain combines TRBV15 with TRBJ1-5; D is unclear. This CDR3 has 12 amino acids. With 1 base removed from V and 9 bases from J, the gap between germline ends came to 7 bases. Germline V lookup: CDR1 LNHNV, CDR2 YYDKDF (reference sequence). CDR3 sequence: CATSRAERPQHF. The CDR3 nucleotides are TGTGCCACCAGCAGAGCAGAAAGGCCCCAGCATTTT.

The chain employs TRBV6-5 and TRBJ2-1, with 10 bases aligning to TRBD2. This CDR3 has 15 amino acids. In germline, CDR1 is MNHEY, CDR2 SVGAGI. The V segment lost 6 bases and the J segment 4 bases; nucleotides outside the gene matches: 6. The CDR3 coding sequence is TGTGCCAGCAGGATGGGGACTAGCGTTTACAATGAGCAGTTCTTC. Translation gives CASRMGTSVYNEQFF.

The chain joins TRBV7-9 to TRBJ2-7; D remains unclear. The CDR3 extends over 12 amino acids. The V gene lost 6 bases and the J gene lost 6 bases, with 12 bases spanning the gap. Germline CDR1 SEHNR, CDR2 FQNEAQ (reference sequence). The CDR3, as DNA: TGTGCCAGCAGGATCTTTTCGGGCGAGCAGTACTTC. Translation: CASRIFSGEQYF.

The chain couples TRBV9 to TRBJ2-1; TRBD1 matches at 7 bases. This CDR3 contains 16 residues. V was pared by 2 bases and J by 4 bases, with 9 bases of the junction left unmatched. Germline CDR1 and CDR2: SGDLS and YYNGEE. CDR3 nucleotides: TGTGCCAGCAGCGTTTGGGACAGCCCGCCTTACAATGAGCAGTTCTTC. It codes for CASSVWDSPPYNEQFF.

This clone was picked up one time. Other nucleotide sequences in the sample specify the same CDR3. Here the CDR3 reads CASSPSGNTIYF. The CDR3, as DNA: TGTGCCAGCAGTCCCAGTGGAAACACCATATATTTT. The rearrangement links TRBV28 to TRBJ1-3; D unresolved. The CDR3 consists of 12 residues. V dropped 5 bases and J dropped 3 bases, with 5 bases sitting between them. Germline-derived CDR1 and CDR2 are MDHEN and SYDVKM.

The gene calls are TRBV4-3 and TRBJ2-7; 8 nucleotides align to TRBD2. The germline V gene encodes CDR1 LGHNA and CDR2 YSLEER. V was clipped by 1 base and J by 2 bases; unmatched bases: 4. The CDR3 sequence is 15 residues long. The CDR3: CASSQGTGGAYEQYF. The CDR3 DNA is TGCGCCAGCAGCCAAGGTACGGGAGGGGCCTACGAGCAGTACTTC.

The chain employs TRBV28 and TRBJ1-4, with a possible D match to TRBD1 (6 bases). The CDR3 extends over 14 amino acids. V lost 7 bases, J lost 0 bases, and 9 bases lay in between. Germline assignment: CDR1 MDHEN and CDR2 SYDVKM. Here the CDR3 DNA reads TGTGCCAGCACCCGGACAGCAACTAATGAAAAACTGTTTTTT. This encodes CASTRTATNEKLFF.

This clone was seen more than once but under ten times. V gene TRBV18 combines with J gene TRBJ2-7; 7 nucleotides align to TRBD2. The CDR3 is made up of 16 amino acids. Germline V gives CDR1 KGHSH, CDR2 LQKENI. The ends lost 2 bases at V and 2 bases at J; junction bases unmatched: 9. For the CDR3, the DNA is TGTGCCAGCTCACCAATCGGAGCGGGGAACACCTACGAGCAGTACTTC. It codes for CASSPIGAGNTYEQYF.